The clone carrying this T cell receptor beta chain was detected a few times. The data originate from a study of T-cell reconstitution after alpha-beta-depleted transplantation in children. Preparing the TCRbeta library involved the use of unique molecular identifiers. TCRdb analysed the PCR reads with MiXCR anew, one entry per CDR3 protein. Among roughly 590,000 distinct CDR3 sequences listed, roughly 17% were seen once. This sample comprised PBMCs from the stem cell graft donor, obtained from the stem cell graft. The origin of this receptor is a human donor who donated a stem cell graft to a child with acute myeloid leukemia.

The CDR3 sequence: CASSFGDREETQYF. As DNA, the CDR3 is TGCGCCAGCAGCTTTGGGGACAGGGAGGAGACCCAGTACTTC. The chain has TRBV5-1 and TRBJ2-5, with 9 bases identical to TRBD1. Unmatched junction bases numbered 4, after V lost 2 bases and J lost 5 bases. Germline CDR1 SGHRS, CDR2 YFSETQ. The CDR3 totals 14 residues.